Listed below are T cell receptor beta chains from one sample, sequenced in a study of blood T cell repertoires in COVID-19. Sequencing used immunoSEQ multiplex PCR; TCRdb keeps in-frame clones, though not all of them. The sample lists around 380,000 clones, 81% occurring once. The sequenced sample consisted of peripheral blood. The receptors originated from a human donor with acute or convalescent COVID-19. The donor label of this sample is uncertain. The CDR3 runs from the conserved cysteine through the conserved F or W. The D gene is left open where the match is weak. Size is omitted from some rows. Given values are once, few, many or a class for expanded clones.

TRBD2,TRBV30,TRBJ2-3,18,-,TGTGCCTCCCCGTGGGGAGAGCGGGAAGACTATCGATCAGATACGCAGTATTTT,CASPWGEREDYRSDTQYF
TRBD1,TRBV18,TRBJ1-2,14,-,TGTGCCAGCTCACTGGACAGGATAGACTATGGCTACACCTTC,CASSLDRIDYGYTF
-,TRBV29-1,TRBJ1-1,12,-,TGCAGCGTTGCCCAATCGAACACTGAAGCTTTCTTT,CSVAQSNTEAFF
TRBD1,TRBV18,TRBJ1-6,16,-,TGTGCCAGCTCCCCGCTTGGGACAGGGGGCGATTCACCCCTCCACTTT,CASSPLGTGGDSPLHF
-,TRBV29-1,TRBJ2-1,14,-,TGCAGCGCTTGTCGTCGGCTAGCGCTCGATGAGCAGTTCTTC,CSACRRLALDEQFF
-,TRBV7-9,TRBJ2-7,14,-,TGTGCCAGCAGCCCCCCGGGGGGCACCTACGAGCAGTACTTC,CASSPPGGTYEQYF
TRBD1,TRBV18,TRBJ1-1,12,-,TGTGCCAGCTCCTTGAGACAGGGTGAAGCTTTCTTT,CASSLRQGEAFF
-,TRBV19,TRBJ1-2,15,-,TGTGCCAGTAGTACCCAGACATCGGGCGGGGATGGCTACACCTTC,CASSTQTSGGDGYTF
TRBD1,TRBV11-2,TRBJ2-5,16,-,TGTGCCAGCAGCTTGTTCGCCGGGACAGGGAGGGAGACCCAGTACTTC,CASSLFAGTGRETQYF
TRBD2,TRBV5-1,TRBJ2-5,13,-,TGCGCCAGCAGCTTGACTGGCGGGGGGACCCAGTACTTC,CASSLTGGGTQYF
-,TRBV7-9,TRBJ2-4,15,-,TGTGCCAGCAGTACAATGGGAGGTCCATATGACATTCAGTACTTC,CASSTMGGPYDIQYF
TRBD1,TRBV7-7,TRBJ2-5,14,once,TGTGCCAGCAGCTTAACAGGGGCCGGGGAGACCCAGTACTTC,CASSLTGAGETQYF
-,TRBV15,TRBJ2-1,14,-,TGTGCCACCAGCATGCCTAGCTATTACAATGAGCAGTTCTTC,CATSMPSYYNEQFF
TRBD1,TRBV30,TRBJ1-2,14,-,TGTGCCTGGATTAGGGACAGGGACATTGGAGGCTACACCTTC,CAWIRDRDIGGYTF
TRBD1,TRBV5-1,TRBJ1-5,16,-,TGCGCCAGCAGCTTCGAGTTCAGGGGGCGAGGTCAGCCCCAGCATTTT,CASSFEFRGRGQPQHF
-,TRBV10-3,TRBJ1-2,14,-,TGTGCCATCAGAGGGGACATAGCTAACTATGGCTACACCTTC,CAIRGDIANYGYTF
TRBD1,TRBV30,TRBJ1-2,13,few,TGTGCCTGGAGTCGGGACAGACCCTATGGCTACACCTTC,CAWSRDRPYGYTF
TRBD1,TRBV11-2,TRBJ1-1,15,-,TGTGCCAGCAGCAAACGACAGGGGATCAACACTGAAGCTTTCTTT,CASSKRQGINTEAFF
TRBD1,TRBV6-5,TRBJ1-6,13,-,TGTGCCAGCAGACGGGACAGGGATCTGCCCCTCCACTTT,CASRRDRDLPLHF
-,TRBV5-6,TRBJ1-1,16,-,TGTGCCGGAGGCGAGCAGGGGAGAACCATGAACACTGAAGCTTTCTTT,CAGGEQGRTMNTEAFF
-,TRBV20-1,TRBJ1-4,13,-,TGCAGTGCTAGTGTTGCTCGTAGTGAAAAACTGTTTTTT,CSASVARSEKLFF
TRBD2,TRBV5-1,TRBJ2-5,14,-,TGCGCCAGCAGTCATCGACGGGAGGGAGAGACCCAGTACTTC,CASSHRREGETQYF
-,TRBV27,TRBJ2-7,16,-,TGTGCCAGCAGTTTATCGTGGGCTAGCGCTACCTACGAGCAGTACTTC,CASSLSWASATYEQYF
TRBD1,TRBV24-1,TRBJ2-2,16,-,TGTGCCACCAGTGATTCTCGACAGGGATGGACCGGGGAGCTGTTTTTT,CATSDSRQGWTGELFF
-,TRBV18,TRBJ2-2,17,-,TGTGCCAGCTCACTCAACGCCCAGGGTTCGAACACCGGGGAGCTGTTTTTT,CASSLNAQGSNTGELFF
-,TRBV7-8,TRBJ2-1,18,-,TGTGCCAGCAGCCCTCACCAAAAGGGGGGAGGGCCTCTAGATGAGCAGTTCTTC,CASSPHQKGGGPLDEQFF
-,TRBV6-2/TRBV6-3,TRBJ2-3,15,-,TGTGCCAGCAGTTACCCCGGCGTTGCGGCGGATACGCAGTATTTT,CASSYPGVAADTQYF
-,TRBV3-1/TRBV3-2,TRBJ2-3,12,once,TGTGCCAGCAGTCCTCGGAGGGATACGCAGTATTTT,CASSPRRDTQYF
TRBD1,TRBV7-8,TRBJ2-1,13,-,TGTGCCAGCTTATGGGCAGGGGGCGTTGAGCAGTTCTTC,CASLWAGGVEQFF
-,TRBV6-1,TRBJ1-1,13,-,TGTGCCAGCAGTGAAGTCTGGGACTCTGTAGCTTTCTTT,CASSEVWDSVAFF
-,TRBV18,TRBJ1-1,13,-,TGTGCCAGCTCAGCGTCGGGGAACACTGAAGCTTTCTTT,CASSASGNTEAFF
-,TRBV5-4,TRBJ1-1,11,-,TGTGCCAGCAGCGGAAGGGGGTATGCTTTCTTT,CASSGRGYAFF
-,TRBV9,TRBJ2-1,15,-,TGTGCCAGCAAGAGGATTAGCGGATCCTACAATGAGCAGTTCTTC,CASKRISGSYNEQFF
-,TRBV19,TRBJ1-2,16,once,TGTGCCAGTATTCCAGGGTGGGCTTCCTCAAGCTATGGCTACACCTTC,CASIPGWASSSYGYTF
TRBD1,TRBV6-4,TRBJ2-7,15,-,TGTGCCAGCAGTGACTTTCGACAGGGGTCCTACGAGCAGTACTTC,CASSDFRQGSYEQYF
TRBD1,TRBV18,TRBJ2-2,15,-,TGTGCCAGCTCACCAGTGCAGGGGGCGTTCGGGGAGCTGTTTTTT,CASSPVQGAFGELFF
-,TRBV6-1,TRBJ1-6,14,-,TGTGCCAGCAGTGAGGAGCCAACCAATTCACCCCTCCACTTT,CASSEEPTNSPLHF
-,TRBV4-2,TRBJ1-1,15,-,TGTGCCAGCAGCCCGGGTGGCGGGGCCTCTGCTGAAGCTTTCTTT,CASSPGGGASAEAFF
TRBD1,TRBV28,TRBJ1-2,14,once,TGTGCCAGCAGAGCGGCGACAGGGTACTATGGCTACACCTTC,CASRAATGYYGYTF
-,TRBV6-5,TRBJ1-1,15,-,TGTGCCAGCAGTTACTCGGGGGCGAGGAACACTGAAGCTTTCTTT,CASSYSGARNTEAFF
TRBD2,TRBV30,TRBJ2-1,14,-,TGTGCCTGGAGTGGAAGCGGGAATCGCAATGAGCAGTTCTTC,CAWSGSGNRNEQFF
TRBD2,TRBV7-6,TRBJ2-3,17,-,TGTGCCAGCAGCCCGGCGGGGGGGAACCCATGGGTAGATACGCAGTATTTT,CASSPAGGNPWVDTQYF
-,TRBV28,TRBJ2-5,15,-,TGTGCCAGCAGTAGTGACAGGTGGGCAGGGGAGACCCAGTACTTC,CASSSDRWAGETQYF
TRBD2,TRBV27,TRBJ2-6,16,-,TGTGCCAGCAGCGGGGGGTGGCAGGCCGGGGCCAACGTCCTGACTTTC,CASSGGWQAGANVLTF
TRBD2,TRBV27,TRBJ2-7,15,-,TGTGCCAGCAGTTCTCTAGCGGGAGGGTCCTACGAGCAGTACTTC,CASSSLAGGSYEQYF
TRBD1,TRBV3-1/TRBV3-2,TRBJ2-2,15,once,TGTGCCAGCAGCCAACGGGACAGGGGGACCGGGGAGCTGTTTTTT,CASSQRDRGTGELFF
-,TRBV19,TRBJ1-2,15,-,TGTGCCAGTAGTTCACAGGGACGGGGGGCCTATGGCTACACCTTC,CASSSQGRGAYGYTF
TRBD1,TRBV7-9,TRBJ1-6,14,few,TGTGCCAGCAGCCCGGACAGGGAATCTTCACCCCTCCACTTT,CASSPDRESSPLHF
-,TRBV18,TRBJ1-3,17,-,TGTGCCAGCTCACCTATGCCCAGGGCTGCCTCTGGAAACACCATATATTTT,CASSPMPRAASGNTIYF
TRBD1,TRBV7-8,TRBJ2-7,18,-,TGTGCCAGCAGCTTAGGGTCCAAGGCGGGACAGGGAATTCACGAGCAGTACTTC,CASSLGSKAGQGIHEQYF
-,TRBV15,TRBJ2-3,12,-,TGTGCCACCAGCATTTTTCTCGGTACGCAGTATTTT,CATSIFLGTQYF
TRBD2,TRBV18,TRBJ2-1,16,once,TGTGCCAGCTCACCTAACGGACTAGGCCAATACAATGAGCAGTTCTTC,CASSPNGLGQYNEQFF
-,TRBV6-5,TRBJ1-5,14,-,TGTGCCAGCGCTTTCGGGGTCGACAATCAGCCCCAGCATTTT,CASAFGVDNQPQHF